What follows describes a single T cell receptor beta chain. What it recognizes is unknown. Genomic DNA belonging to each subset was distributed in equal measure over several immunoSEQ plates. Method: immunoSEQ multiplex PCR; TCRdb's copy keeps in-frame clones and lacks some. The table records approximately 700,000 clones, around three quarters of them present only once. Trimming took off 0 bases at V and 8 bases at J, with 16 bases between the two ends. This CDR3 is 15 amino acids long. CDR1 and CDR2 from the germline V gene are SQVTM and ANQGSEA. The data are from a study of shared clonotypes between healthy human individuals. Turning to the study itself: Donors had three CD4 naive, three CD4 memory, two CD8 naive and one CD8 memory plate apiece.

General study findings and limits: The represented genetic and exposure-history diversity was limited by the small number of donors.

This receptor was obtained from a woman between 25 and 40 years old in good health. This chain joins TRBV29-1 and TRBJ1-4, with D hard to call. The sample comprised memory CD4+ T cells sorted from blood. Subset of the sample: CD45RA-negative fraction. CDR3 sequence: CSVEDDVSTGEKLFF. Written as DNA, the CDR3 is TGCAGCGTTGAAGATGACGTCTCAACCGGGGAAAAACTGTTTTTT.